The 8 T cell receptor beta chains in this list originate from one sample, sequenced in a study of cytomegalovirus exposure and HLA in healthy donors. This PCR relied on a set of 60 Vbeta primers and 13 Jbeta primers. Data came from immunoSEQ multiplex PCR; TCRdb stores just in-frame clones and leaves some out. The table has approximately 120,000 clones, 81% seen once. Sequencing was done on a sample of PBMCs. The receptors were gathered from a woman in her thirties in good health and CMV-seronegative.

This clone was seen a few times. This chain connects TRBV5-1 to TRBJ2-5, with no clear D. CDR3 length: 15 residues. Trimming took off 0 bases at V and 4 bases at J, with 13 bases between the two ends. Germline V gene lookup returns CDR1 SGHRS and CDR2 YFSETQ. The CDR3 sequence is CASSLGPGTGETQYF. The CDR3 nucleotides are TGCGCCAGCAGCTTGGGCCCGGGTACTGGAGAGACCCAGTACTTC. The full variable domain, with the rest looked up from reference TRBV5-1 and TRBJ2-5, is KAGVTQTPRYLIKTRGQQVTLSCSPISGHRSVSWYQQTPGQGLQFLFEYFSETQRNKGNFPGRFSGRQFSNSRSEMNVSTLELGDSALYLCASSLGPGTGETQYFGPGTRLLVL.

The CDR3 sequence is CASSIARATDTQYF. CDR3 bases: TGTGCCAGTAGTATAGCCAGGGCCACAGATACGCAGTATTTT. The chain carries TRBV19 and TRBJ2-3, with D maybe TRBD1 (5 bases). Germline V gene lookup returns CDR1 LNHDA and CDR2 SQIVND (reference sequence). Trimming left V 1 base short and J 2 bases short, with 7 bases between. The CDR3 spans 14 residues.

Regarding this clone: The junction differs from germline at one of its ends, possibly a read error. The CDR3 sequence is CASSRGTAPEAQYF. The CDR3, as DNA: TGTGCCAGCAGCCGAGGGACAGCCCCAGAGGCCCAGTACTTC. The V call is TRBV11-2, the J call TRBJ2-5; TRBD1 matches at 7 bases. The CDR3 consists of 14 residues. Germline V gene sequence: CDR1 SGHAT, CDR2 FQNNGV. Combining the CDR3 with reference TRBV11-2 and TRBJ2-5 gives the whole variable domain EAGVAQSPRYKIIEKRQSVAFWCNPISGHATLYWYQQILGQGPKLLIQFQNNGVVDDSQLPKDRFSAERLKGVDSTLKIQPAKLEDSAVYLCASSRGTAPEAQYFGPGTRLLVL.

The chain has TRBV7-8 and TRBJ2-1; 7 nucleotides line up with TRBD2. The germline CDR1 and CDR2 sequences are SGHVS and FQNEAQ. The CDR3 is 15 amino acids. J lost 6 bases, V lost 8 bases, and 13 bases had no gene match. The CDR3 spells CASLAGRENPNEQFF. CDR3 nucleotide sequence: TGTGCCAGCTTGGCGGGGCGGGAGAACCCCAATGAGCAGTTCTTC.

This clone appeared a single time. The chain is built from TRBV5-1 and TRBJ2-3; possibly TRBD2 for D (7 bases). The ends were cut back, 7 bases at V and 1 base at J, with 13 bases in the middle. The CDR3 runs to 14 residues. The germline gives CDR1 SGHRS, CDR2 YFSETQ. The CDR3 here is CASRGAGGTDTQYF. DNA for the CDR3: TGCGCCAGCCGGGGGGCAGGGGGCACAGATACGCAGTATTTT.

The chain recombines TRBV19 with TRBJ2-7; the match to TRBD2 covers 12 bases. V dropped 5 bases and J dropped 7; count of bases not matched to a gene: 6. Germline-derived CDR1 and CDR2 are LNHDA and SQIVND (reference sequence). The CDR3 runs 14 residues. The CDR3 region is CASSLLAGGGEQYF. For the CDR3, the DNA is TGTGCCAGTAGTCTACTAGCGGGAGGCGGGGAGCAGTACTTC.

This clone was observed a few times. CDR3 nucleotide sequence: TGCGCCAGCAGCTTGTCTAGTCCGCCAGGGGACGCTGAAGCTTTCTTT. As protein: CASSLSSPPGDAEAFF. The chain combines TRBV5-1 with TRBJ1-1; TRBD1 might be the D (6 bases). Trimming removed 1 base at V and 6 bases at J, with 19 bases between. Germline CDR1 and CDR2: SGHRS and YFSETQ. The length of the CDR3 is 16 residues.

This chain connects TRBV30 to TRBJ2-1; D is perhaps TRBD2 (7 bases). Trimming removed 5 bases from V and 7 bases from J, with 12 bases in between. The CDR3 length is 12 residues. CDR1 and CDR2 (germline): GTSNPN, SVGIG (reference sequence). CDR3 protein: CAWGRGDNEQFF. CDR3 in DNA: TGTGCCTGGGGGAGGGGGGATAATGAGCAGTTCTTC.